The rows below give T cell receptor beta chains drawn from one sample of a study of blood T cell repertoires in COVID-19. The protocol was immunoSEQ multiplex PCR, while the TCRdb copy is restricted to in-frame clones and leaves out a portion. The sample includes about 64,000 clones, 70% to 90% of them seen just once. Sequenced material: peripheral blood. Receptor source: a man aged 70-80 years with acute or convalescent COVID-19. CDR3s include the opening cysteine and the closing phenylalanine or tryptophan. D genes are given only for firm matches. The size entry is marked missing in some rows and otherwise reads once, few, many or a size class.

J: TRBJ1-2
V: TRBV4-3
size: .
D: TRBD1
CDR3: CASSQPTGDGYTF
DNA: TGCGCCAGCAGCCAACCGACAGGGGATGGCTACACCTTC

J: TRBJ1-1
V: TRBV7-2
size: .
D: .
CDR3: CASSSIGQRRNTEAFF
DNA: TGTGCCAGCAGCTCCATCGGACAACGACGCAACACTGAAGCTTTCTTT

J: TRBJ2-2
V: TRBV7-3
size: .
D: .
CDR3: CASSLSRNTGELFF
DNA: TGTGCCAGCAGCTTAAGTAGGAACACCGGGGAGCTGTTTTTT

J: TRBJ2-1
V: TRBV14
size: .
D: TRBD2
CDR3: CATSPRWGGNEQFF
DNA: TGTGCCACCAGCCCTCGCTGGGGGGGCAATGAGCAGTTCTTC

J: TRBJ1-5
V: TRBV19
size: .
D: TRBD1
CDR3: CASSWDSSNQPQHF
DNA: TGTGCCAGTAGCTGGGACAGTAGCAATCAGCCCCAGCATTTT

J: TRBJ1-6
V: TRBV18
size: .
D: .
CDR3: CASSLSTGDNSPLHF
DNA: TGTGCCAGCTCACTTTCAACAGGAGATAATTCACCCCTCCACTTT

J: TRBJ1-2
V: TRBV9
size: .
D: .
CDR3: CASSVDGRNYGYTF
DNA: TGTGCCAGCAGCGTAGATGGCAGGAATTATGGCTACACCTTC

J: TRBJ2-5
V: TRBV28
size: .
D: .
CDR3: CASRTGQFETQYF
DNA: TGTGCCAGCAGAACCGGACAGTTCGAGACCCAGTACTTC

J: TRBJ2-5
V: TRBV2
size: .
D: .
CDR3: CASSEGAAQYF
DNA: TGTGCCAGCAGTGAAGGGGCAGCTCAGTACTTC

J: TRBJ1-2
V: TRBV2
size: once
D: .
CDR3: CASSERQGYGYTF
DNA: TGTGCCAGCAGTGAACGGCAGGGGTATGGCTACACCTTC

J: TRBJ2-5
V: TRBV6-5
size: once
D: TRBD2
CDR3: CASSPPGGWGETQYF
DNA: TGTGCCAGCAGCCCGCCGGGGGGGTGGGGAGAGACCCAGTACTTC

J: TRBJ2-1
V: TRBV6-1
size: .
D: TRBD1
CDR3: CASSAVRLGQGFNEQFF
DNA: TGTGCCAGCAGTGCCGTCAGGTTGGGACAGGGGTTCAATGAGCAGTTCTTC

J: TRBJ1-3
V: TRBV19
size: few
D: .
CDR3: CASSLGNTIYF
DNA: TGTGCCAGTAGTCTAGGAAACACCATATATTTT

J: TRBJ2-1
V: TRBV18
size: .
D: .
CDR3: CASSPGGNYNEQFF
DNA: TGTGCCAGCTCACCAGGGGGGAACTACAATGAGCAGTTCTTC

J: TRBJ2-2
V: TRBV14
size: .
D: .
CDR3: CASSQQQGSGELFF
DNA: TGTGCCAGCAGCCAACAACAGGGCTCCGGGGAGCTGTTTTTT

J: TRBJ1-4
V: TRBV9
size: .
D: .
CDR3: CASSPLAGSNEKLFF
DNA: TGTGCCAGCAGCCCCCTCGCGGGGTCTAATGAAAAACTGTTTTTT

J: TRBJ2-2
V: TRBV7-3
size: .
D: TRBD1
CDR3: CASSLHGTGGTGELFF
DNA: TGTGCCAGCAGCTTACATGGGACAGGGGGTACCGGGGAGCTGTTTTTT

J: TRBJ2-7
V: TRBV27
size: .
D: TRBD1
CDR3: CAARRTGETKQYF
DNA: TGTGCCGCTCGTCGGACAGGGGAGACGAAGCAGTACTTC

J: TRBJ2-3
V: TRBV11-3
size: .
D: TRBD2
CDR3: CASSQGLAGSTDTQYF
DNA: TGTGCCAGCAGCCAGGGACTAGCGGGGAGCACAGATACGCAGTATTTT

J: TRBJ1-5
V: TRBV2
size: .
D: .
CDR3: CASSGQPQYSNQPQHF
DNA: TGTGCCAGCAGCGGACAGCCCCAATATAGCAATCAGCCCCAGCATTTT

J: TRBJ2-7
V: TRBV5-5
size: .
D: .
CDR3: CASSLGGRSYEQYF
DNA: TGTGCCAGCAGCTTGGGAGGTAGGAGCTACGAGCAGTACTTC

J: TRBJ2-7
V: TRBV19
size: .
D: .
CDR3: CASSPVEAPSYEQYF
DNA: TGTGCCAGTAGTCCCGTCGAGGCTCCCTCCTACGAGCAGTACTTC

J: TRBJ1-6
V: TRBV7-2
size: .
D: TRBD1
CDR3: CASSERTGRYNSPLHF
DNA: TGTGCCAGCAGCGAGAGGACAGGCCGCTATAATTCACCCCTCCACTTT

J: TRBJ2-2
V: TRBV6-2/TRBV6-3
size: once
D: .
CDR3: CASSSTSIGELFF
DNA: TGTGCCAGCAGCTCTACTAGCATCGGGGAGCTGTTTTTT

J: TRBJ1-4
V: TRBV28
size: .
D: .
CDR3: CASSRVQKNEKLFF
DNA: TGTGCCAGCAGTCGTGTCCAGAAGAATGAAAAACTGTTTTTT

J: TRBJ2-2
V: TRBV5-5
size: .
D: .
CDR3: CASSLLPKSWTGELFF
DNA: TGTGCCAGCAGCCTCCTACCGAAGAGTTGGACCGGGGAGCTGTTTTTT

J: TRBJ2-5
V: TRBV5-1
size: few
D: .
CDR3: CASSLTGVIQETQYF
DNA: TGCGCCAGCAGCCTCACGGGGGTAATCCAAGAGACCCAGTACTTC

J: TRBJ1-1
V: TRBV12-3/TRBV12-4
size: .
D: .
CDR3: CATQGQNTEAFF
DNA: TGTGCCACCCAAGGACAGAACACTGAAGCTTTCTTT

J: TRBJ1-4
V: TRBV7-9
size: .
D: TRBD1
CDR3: CASSQGQLATNEKLFF
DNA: TGTGCCAGCAGCCAGGGACAGTTGGCAACTAATGAAAAACTGTTTTTT

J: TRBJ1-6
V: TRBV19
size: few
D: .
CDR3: CASSIDSTGRMGSPLHF
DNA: TGTGCCAGTAGTATAGATTCTACAGGGAGAATGGGTTCACCCCTCCACTTT

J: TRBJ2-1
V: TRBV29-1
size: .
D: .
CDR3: CSAKSTEQFF
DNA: TGCAGCGCAAAGAGCACTGAGCAGTTCTTC

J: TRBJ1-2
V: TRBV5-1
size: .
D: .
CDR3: CASSLSNYGYTF
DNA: TGCGCCAGCAGCTTGTCGAACTATGGCTACACCTTC

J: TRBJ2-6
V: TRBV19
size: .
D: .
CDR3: CASSSTYSGANVLTF
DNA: TGTGCCAGTAGTAGCACCTACTCTGGGGCCAACGTCCTGACTTTC

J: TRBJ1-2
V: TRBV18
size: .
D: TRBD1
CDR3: CASSPPGQLPNYGYTF
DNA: TGTGCCAGCTCACCTCCGGGACAGCTTCCTAACTATGGCTACACCTTC

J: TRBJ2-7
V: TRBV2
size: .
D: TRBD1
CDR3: CASSVQGRGYEQYF
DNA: TGTGCCAGCAGTGTACAGGGGAGAGGCTACGAGCAGTACTTC

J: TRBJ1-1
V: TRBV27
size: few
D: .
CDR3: CASSSPPFQGLNVGAFF
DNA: TGTGCCAGCAGCTCCCCCCCATTCCAGGGACTAAACGTTGGGGCTTTCTTT

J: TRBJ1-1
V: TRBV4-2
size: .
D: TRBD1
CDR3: CASSQIGTGEMNTEAFF
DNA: TGTGCCAGCAGCCAGATTGGGACAGGGGAAATGAACACTGAAGCTTTCTTT

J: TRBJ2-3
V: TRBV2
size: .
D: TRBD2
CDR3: CASSPRLAGAPTDTQYF
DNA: TGTGCCAGCAGCCCTAGACTAGCGGGGGCCCCCACAGATACGCAGTATTTT

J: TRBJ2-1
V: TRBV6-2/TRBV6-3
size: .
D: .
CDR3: CASSYNGRNEQFF
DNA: TGTGCCAGCAGTTACAATGGGAGGAATGAGCAGTTCTTC

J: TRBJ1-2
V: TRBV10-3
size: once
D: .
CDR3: CAISEGGRGGYTF
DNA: TGTGCCATCAGTGAGGGCGGGCGGGGTGGCTACACCTTC

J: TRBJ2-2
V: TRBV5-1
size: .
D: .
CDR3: CASSLAAGLAGELFF
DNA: TGCGCCAGCAGCCTCGCGGCGGGGCTGGCCGGGGAGCTGTTTTTT

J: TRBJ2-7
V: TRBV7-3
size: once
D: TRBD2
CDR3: CASSVSGGAGEQYF
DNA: TGTGCCAGCAGCGTTAGCGGGGGGGCAGGCGAGCAGTACTTC

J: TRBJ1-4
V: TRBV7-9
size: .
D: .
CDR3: CASSLEGVLGEKLFF
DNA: TGTGCCAGCAGCTTAGAGGGGGTTTTGGGTGAAAAACTGTTTTTT

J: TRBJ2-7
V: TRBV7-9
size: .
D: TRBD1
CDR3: CASSLPTGPSYEQYF
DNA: TGTGCCAGCAGCCTCCCGACAGGGCCTTCCTACGAGCAGTACTTC